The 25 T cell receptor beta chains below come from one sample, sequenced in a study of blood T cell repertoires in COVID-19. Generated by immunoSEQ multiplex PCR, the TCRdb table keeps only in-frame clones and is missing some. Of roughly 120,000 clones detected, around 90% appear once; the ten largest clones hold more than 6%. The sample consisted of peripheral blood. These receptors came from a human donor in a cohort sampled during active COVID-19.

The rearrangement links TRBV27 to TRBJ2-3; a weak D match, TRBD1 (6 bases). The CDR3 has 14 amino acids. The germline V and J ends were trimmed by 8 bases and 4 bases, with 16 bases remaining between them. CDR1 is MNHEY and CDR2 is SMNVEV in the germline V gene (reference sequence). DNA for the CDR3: TGTGCCAGCCTGAAACAGGGCATGGCAGATACGCAGTATTTT. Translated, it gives CASLKQGMADTQYF.

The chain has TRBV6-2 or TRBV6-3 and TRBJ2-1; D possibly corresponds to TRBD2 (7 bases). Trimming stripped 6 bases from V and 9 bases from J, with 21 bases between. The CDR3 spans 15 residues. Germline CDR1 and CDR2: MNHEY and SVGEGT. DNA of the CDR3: TGTGCCAGCAGCCAGTGGGAGGGGGGCCCAACTGAGCAGTTCTTC. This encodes CASSQWEGGPTEQFF.

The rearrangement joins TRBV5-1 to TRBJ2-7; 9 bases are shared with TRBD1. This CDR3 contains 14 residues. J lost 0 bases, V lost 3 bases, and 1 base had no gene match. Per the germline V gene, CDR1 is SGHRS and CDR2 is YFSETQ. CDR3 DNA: TGCGCCAGCAGCTCGACAGGGGGCTCCTACGAGCAGTACTTC. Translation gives CASSSTGGSYEQYF.

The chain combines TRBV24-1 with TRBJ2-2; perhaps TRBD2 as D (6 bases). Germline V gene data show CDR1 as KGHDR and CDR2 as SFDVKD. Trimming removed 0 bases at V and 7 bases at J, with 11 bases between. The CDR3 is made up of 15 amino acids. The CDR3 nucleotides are TGTGCCACCAGTGATTTGAGAGCGGGCCTCGGGGAGCTGTTTTTT. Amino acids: CATSDLRAGLGELFF.

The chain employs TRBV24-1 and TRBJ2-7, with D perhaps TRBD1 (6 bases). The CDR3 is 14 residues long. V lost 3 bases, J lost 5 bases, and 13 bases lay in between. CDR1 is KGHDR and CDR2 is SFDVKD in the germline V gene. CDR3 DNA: TGTGCCACCAGTGATCCGTCGACAGGAGACGAGCAGTACTTC. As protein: CATSDPSTGDEQYF.

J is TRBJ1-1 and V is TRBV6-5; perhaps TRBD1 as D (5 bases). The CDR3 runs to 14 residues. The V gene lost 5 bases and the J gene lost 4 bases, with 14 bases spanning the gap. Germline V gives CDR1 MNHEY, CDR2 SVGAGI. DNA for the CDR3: TGTGCCAGCAGTCCGCCGCAGGGTGTCACTGAAGCTTTCTTT. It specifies CASSPPQGVTEAFF.

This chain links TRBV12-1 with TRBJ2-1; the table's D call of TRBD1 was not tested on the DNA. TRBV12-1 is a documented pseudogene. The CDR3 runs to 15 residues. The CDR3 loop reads CASSTAINRGYEQFF. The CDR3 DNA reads TGTGCCAGCAGCACAGCAATTAACAGGGGATATGAGCAGTTCTTC.

CDR3 protein: CASSLSGQLPNYGYTF. The DNA for the CDR3 is TGTGCCAGCAGTTTATCTGGACAGCTGCCTAACTATGGCTACACCTTC. This sequence joins TRBV28 and TRBJ1-2, with a tentative D call TRBD1 (6 bases). The germline gives CDR1 MDHEN, CDR2 SYDVKM. Deletions cut 1 base from V and 0 bases from J, with 12 bases between. The length of the CDR3 is 16 residues.

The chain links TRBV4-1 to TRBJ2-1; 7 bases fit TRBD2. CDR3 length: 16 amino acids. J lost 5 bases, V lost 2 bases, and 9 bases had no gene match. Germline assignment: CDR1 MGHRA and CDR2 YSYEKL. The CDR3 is CASSQPSGTINNEQFF. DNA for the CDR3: TGCGCCAGCAGCCAACCGAGCGGGACTATAAACAATGAGCAGTTCTTC.

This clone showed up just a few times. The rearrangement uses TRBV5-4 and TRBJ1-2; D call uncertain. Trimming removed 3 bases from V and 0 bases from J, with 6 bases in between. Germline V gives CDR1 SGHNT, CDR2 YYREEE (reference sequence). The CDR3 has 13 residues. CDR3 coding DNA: TGTGCCAGCAGCTATGACACTAACTATGGCTACACCTTC. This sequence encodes CASSYDTNYGYTF.

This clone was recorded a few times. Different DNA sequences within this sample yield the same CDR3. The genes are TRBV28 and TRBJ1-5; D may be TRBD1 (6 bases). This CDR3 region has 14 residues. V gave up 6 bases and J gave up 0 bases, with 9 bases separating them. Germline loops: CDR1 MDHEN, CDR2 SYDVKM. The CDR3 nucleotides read TGTGCCAGCAGCAGAGGGGGTAGCAATCAGCCCCAGCATTTT. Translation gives CASSRGGSNQPQHF.

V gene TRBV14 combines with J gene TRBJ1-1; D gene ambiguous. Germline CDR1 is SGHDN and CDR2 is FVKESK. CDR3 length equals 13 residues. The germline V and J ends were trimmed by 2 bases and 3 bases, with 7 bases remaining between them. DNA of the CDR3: TGTGCCAGCAGCCAATTATTATACACTGAAGCTTTCTTT. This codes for CASSQLLYTEAFF.

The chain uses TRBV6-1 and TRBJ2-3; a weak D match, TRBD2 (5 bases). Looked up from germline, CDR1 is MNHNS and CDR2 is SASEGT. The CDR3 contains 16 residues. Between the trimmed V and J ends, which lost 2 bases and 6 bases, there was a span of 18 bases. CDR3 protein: CASSELQVRGMDTQYF. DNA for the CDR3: TGTGCCAGCAGTGAACTCCAGGTCCGGGGAATGGATACGCAGTATTTT.

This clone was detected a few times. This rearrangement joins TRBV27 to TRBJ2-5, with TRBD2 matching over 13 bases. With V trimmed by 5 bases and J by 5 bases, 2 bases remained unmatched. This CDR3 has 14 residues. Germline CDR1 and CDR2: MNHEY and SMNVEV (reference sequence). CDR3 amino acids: CASSGLAGVETQYF. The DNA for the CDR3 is TGTGCCAGCAGTGGACTAGCGGGGGTCGAGACCCAGTACTTC.

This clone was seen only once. CDR3 residues: CASSALLAGGDYEQYF. For the CDR3, the DNA is TGTGCCAGCAGCGCACTACTAGCGGGAGGGGACTACGAGCAGTACTTC. The rearrangement links TRBV7-8 to TRBJ2-7; 13 bases match TRBD2. Trimming took 5 bases from V and 3 from J; bases not matched to a gene: 7. Germline V gives CDR1 SGHVS, CDR2 FQNEAQ. The CDR3 extends over 16 amino acids.

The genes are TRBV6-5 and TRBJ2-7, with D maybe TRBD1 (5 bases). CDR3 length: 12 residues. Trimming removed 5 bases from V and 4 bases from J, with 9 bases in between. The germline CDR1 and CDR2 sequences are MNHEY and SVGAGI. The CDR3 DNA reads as TGTGCCAGCAGTCAGTCAGGGTACGAGCAGTACTTC. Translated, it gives CASSQSGYEQYF.

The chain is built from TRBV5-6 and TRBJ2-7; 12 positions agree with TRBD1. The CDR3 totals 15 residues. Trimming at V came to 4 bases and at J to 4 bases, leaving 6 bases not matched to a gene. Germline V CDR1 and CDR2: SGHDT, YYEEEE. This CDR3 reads CASSGTGGLAYEQYF. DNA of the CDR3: TGTGCCAGCAGCGGGACAGGGGGCCTGGCTTACGAGCAGTACTTC.

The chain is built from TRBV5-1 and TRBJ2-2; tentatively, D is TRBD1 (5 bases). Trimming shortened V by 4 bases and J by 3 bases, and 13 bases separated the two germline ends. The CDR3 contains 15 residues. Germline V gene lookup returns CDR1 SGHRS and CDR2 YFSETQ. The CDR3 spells CASSLEQVDTGELFF. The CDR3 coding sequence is TGCGCCAGCAGCCTGGAACAGGTCGACACCGGGGAGCTGTTTTTT.

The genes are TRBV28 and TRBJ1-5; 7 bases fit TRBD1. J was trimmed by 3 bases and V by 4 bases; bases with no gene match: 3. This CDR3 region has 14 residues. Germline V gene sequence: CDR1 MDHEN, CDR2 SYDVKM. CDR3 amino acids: CASSYRGPNQPQHF. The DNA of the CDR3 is TGTGCCAGCAGTTACAGGGGACCCAATCAGCCCCAGCATTTT.

DNA of the CDR3: TGTGCCAGCAGCTTAAATAACGGGGTGGAGTGGGAGACCCAGTACTTC. Its protein product is CASSLNNGVEWETQYF. The V call is TRBV5-5, the J call TRBJ2-5; the D gene is possibly TRBD2 (5 bases). Germline V CDR1 and CDR2: SGHKS, YYEKEE (reference sequence). V was clipped by 2 bases and J by 5 bases, with 19 bases between them. The CDR3 sequence is 16 residues long.

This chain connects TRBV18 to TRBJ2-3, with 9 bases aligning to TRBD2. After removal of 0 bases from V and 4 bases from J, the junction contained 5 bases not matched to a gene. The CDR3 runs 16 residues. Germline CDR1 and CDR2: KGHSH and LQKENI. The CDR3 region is CASSPPGRGGPDTQYF. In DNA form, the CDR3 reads TGTGCCAGCTCACCACCTGGGCGGGGGGGCCCAGATACGCAGTATTTT.

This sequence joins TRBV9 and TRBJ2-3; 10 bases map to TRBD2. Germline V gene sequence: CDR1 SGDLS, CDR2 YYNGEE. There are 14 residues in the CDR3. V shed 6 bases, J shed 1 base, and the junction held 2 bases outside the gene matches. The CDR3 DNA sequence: TGTGCCAGCACTACTAGCGGGGGCACAGATACGCAGTATTTT. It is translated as CASTTSGGTDTQYF. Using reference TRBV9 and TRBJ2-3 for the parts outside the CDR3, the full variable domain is DSGVTQTPKHLITATGQRVTLRCSPRSGDLSVYWYQQSLDQGLQFLIQYYNGEERAKGNILERFSAQQFPDLHSELNLSSLELGDSALYFCASTTSGGTDTQYFGPGTRLTVL.

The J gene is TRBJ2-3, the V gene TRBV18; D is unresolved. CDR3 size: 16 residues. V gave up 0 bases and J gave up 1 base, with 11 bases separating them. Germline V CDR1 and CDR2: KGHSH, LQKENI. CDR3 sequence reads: CASSPPAGTGTDTQYF. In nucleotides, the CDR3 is TGTGCCAGCTCACCACCCGCAGGAACGGGCACAGATACGCAGTATTTT. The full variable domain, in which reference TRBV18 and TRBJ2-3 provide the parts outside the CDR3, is NAGVMQNPRHLVRRRGQEARLRCSPMKGHSHVYWYRQLPEEGLKFMVYLQKENIIDESGMPKERFSAEFPKEGPSILRIQQVVRGDSAAYFCASSPPAGTGTDTQYFGPGTRLTVL.

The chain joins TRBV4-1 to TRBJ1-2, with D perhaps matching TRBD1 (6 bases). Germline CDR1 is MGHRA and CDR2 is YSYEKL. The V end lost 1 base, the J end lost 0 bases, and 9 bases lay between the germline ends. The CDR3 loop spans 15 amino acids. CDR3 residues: CASSQGTAANYGYTF. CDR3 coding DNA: TGCGCCAGCAGCCAAGGGACAGCCGCTAACTATGGCTACACCTTC.

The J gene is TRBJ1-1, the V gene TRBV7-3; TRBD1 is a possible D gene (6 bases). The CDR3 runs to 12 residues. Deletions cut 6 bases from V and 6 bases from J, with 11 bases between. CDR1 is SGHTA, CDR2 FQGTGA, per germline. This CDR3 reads CASSLKGAEAFF. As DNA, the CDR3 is TGTGCCAGCAGTTTGAAGGGGGCTGAAGCTTTCTTT.